What follows are 8 T cell receptor beta chains derived from one specimen sequenced in a study of T cells after posttransplantation cyclophosphamide. The table came from immunoSEQ multiplex PCR; TCRdb's copy has only in-frame clones and leaves some out. Seen here are about 22,000 clones, roughly nine tenths observed once, and the top ten hold about 12%. Treatment was busulfan-fludarabine conditioning, a marrow graft, and cyclophosphamide on days +3 and +4. The sequenced sample was PBMCs, obtained after allogeneic stem cell transplant with posttransplant cyclophosphamide. These receptors all stem from a female patient in her thirties or forties who received an allogeneic stem cell transplant from an unrelated donor, was CMV-positive, and had no GVHD. Some T cells may be supplied by the graft donor.

The rearrangement links TRBV28 to TRBJ2-3, with unresolved D. Germline V CDR1 and CDR2: MDHEN, SYDVKM. Trimming shortened V by 8 bases and J by 1 base, and 13 bases separated the two germline ends. The CDR3 is 14 residues long. The CDR3 is CASGFVAGTDTQYF. CDR3 in DNA: TGTGCCAGCGGATTCGTCGCGGGCACAGATACGCAGTATTTT.

This clone was counted once. The chain uses TRBV4-3 and TRBJ2-2; 16 bases line up with TRBD2. The CDR3 consists of 19 residues. The ends lost 5 bases at V and 0 bases at J; junction bases unmatched: 6. Looked up from germline, CDR1 is LGHNA and CDR2 is YSLEER. CDR3 coding DNA: TGCGCCAGCAGCGACGGGACTAGCGGGGGGGCTGCGAACACCGGGGAGCTGTTTTTT. Its translation: CASSDGTSGGAANTGELFF.

The rearrangement joins TRBV2 to TRBJ1-1; tentatively, D is TRBD1 (6 bases). This CDR3 spans 14 amino acids. Germline V gives CDR1 SNHLY, CDR2 FYNNEI. The V end was cut by 4 bases, the J end by 4 bases, with 13 bases between. In DNA form, the CDR3 reads TGTGCCAGCAGTGGGTCAATCAGGGGCACTGAAGCTTTCTTT. Translating it yields CASSGSIRGTEAFF.

This chain connects TRBV5-1 to TRBJ2-3; maybe TRBD1 (6 bases). Germline lookup yields CDR1 SGHRS and CDR2 YFSETQ. V dropped 4 bases and J dropped 2 bases, with 17 bases sitting between them. The CDR3 totals 16 residues. Written as DNA, the CDR3 is TGCGCCAGCAGCGAACAACAGGGATTATACACAGATACGCAGTATTTT. As protein: CASSEQQGLYTDTQYF.

J is TRBJ2-1 and V is TRBV19; 13 nucleotides line up with TRBD2. V gave up 4 bases and J gave up 6 bases; unmatched junction bases: 3. The CDR3 sequence is 15 residues long. From germline, CDR1 is LNHDA and CDR2 SQIVND (reference sequence). The CDR3 sequence is CASSTTSGGANEQFF. The CDR3 bases are TGTGCCAGTAGTACTACTAGCGGGGGGGCCAATGAGCAGTTCTTC.

The chain employs TRBV11-1 and TRBJ2-5; possible D gene TRBD2, 5 bases. The germline V gene encodes CDR1 SGHAT and CDR2 FQDESV (reference sequence). CDR3 length equals 18 residues. The V gene lost 1 base and the J gene lost 0 bases, with 18 bases spanning the gap. The CDR3 nucleotides are TGTGCCAGCAGCTTAGGACGTAGCGTGTTCGACCACCAAGAGACCCAGTACTTC. Translating gives CASSLGRSVFDHQETQYF. Variable domain in full (rest from reference TRBV11-1 and TRBJ2-5): EAEVAQSPRYKITEKSQAVAFWCDPISGHATLYWYRQILGQGPELLVQFQDESVVDDSQLPKDRFSAERLKGVDSTLKIQPAELGDSAMYLCASSLGRSVFDHQETQYFGPGTRLLVL.

J is TRBJ2-1 and V is TRBV6-1, with 7 bases aligning to TRBD1. Trimming removed 4 bases from V and 6 bases from J; junction bases left unmatched: 9. The CDR3 is made up of 15 amino acids. Germline assignment: CDR1 MNHNS and CDR2 SASEGT. The CDR3 is CASSVTRDRANEQFF. CDR3 nucleotide sequence: TGTGCCAGCAGTGTAACCCGGGACAGAGCCAATGAGCAGTTCTTC.

This chain uses TRBV10-3 with TRBJ1-1; D ambiguous. The CDR3 is 15 amino acids. The germline CDR1 and CDR2 sequences are ENHRY and SYGVKD. Trimming shortened V by 2 bases and J by 3 bases, and 13 bases separated the two germline ends. DNA of the CDR3: TGTGCCATCAGTGAGGAAGAACAGATCTACACTGAAGCTTTCTTT. Translating gives CAISEEEQIYTEAFF.